This T cell receptor beta chain was retrieved from a study of shared clonotypes between healthy human individuals (dated by TCRdb to the early 2020s). Turning to the overall study: The cohort comprised two women and a few men aged 18 to 49 years. The study deeply sequenced blood TCR repertoires of five healthy adults to estimate repertoire size and the extent of clonotype sharing between individuals. Libraries were prepared and TCR repertoires were sequenced by different laboratories using diverse techniques, in order to increase sequencing depth and limit assay-specific biases. Per donor, leukapheresis produced somewhere between about 0.8 and 9.5 billion PBMCs. Per donor, three plates each were used for CD4 naive and CD4 memory, two for CD8 naive, and one for CD8 memory.

TCR CDR3 regions were amplified from genomic DNA by multiplex PCR using the deep immunoSEQ assay. Extracted genomic DNA from each cell subset was spread evenly across all wells of several immunoSEQ 96-well plates, with each plate serving as a replicate. For sorted subsets, about 200 ng genomic DNA, equal to tens of thousands of T cell genomes, was loaded into each replicate PCR. Purified libraries were quantified with a Qubit 3.0 fluorometer, sized on a Bioanalyzer 2100, and re-quantified with the KAPA Library Quantification kit. Every immunoSEQ 96-well plate was sequenced on a separate single-read 150-cycle Illumina NextSeq 550 flow cell. As for the original processing: Because the immunoSEQ output held only junctional sequences and lacked quality scores, the filtering could not match the filtering applied to full-length reads. Sequences were annotated with PyIR, a Python wrapper for IgBLAST v1.9, and V/J genes and CDR3 were assigned using IMGT germline references. Reads were filtered out if the reads had weak V/J assignments (E-value above 1e-6), no CDR3, stop codons, out-of-frame junctions, or ambiguous translated residues. A V3J clonotype was defined by an identical inferred V gene, J gene, and CDR3 amino acid sequence. Percentage overlap between repertoires was computed as shared unique clonotypes divided by the size of the smaller repertoire. RTK rarefaction, the Chao1 estimator, and Recon v2.1 estimates of unobserved clonotypes were used to assess repertoire richness. Generation probabilities for all TCRbeta clonotypes obtained by the gDNA method from a handful of donors were computed using OLGA. TCRdb retrieved this table from immuneACCESS and kept in-frame rearrangements only. Not all clones are present; in checked studies, unresolved V genes account for under half, and no reason is known for the remainder. V, J and clone size are those of that table, while D and trimming were read from the DNA. This sample holds 2 million to 3 million clones; more than 90% were observed only once. The ten biggest clones cover over 0.12% of the sample.

The donors were healthy, HIV-negative adults who had no recently reported acute infections or vaccinations. All donors were Caucasian adults living in Nashville, Tennessee, USA. CD4+ T cells were enriched by magnetic negative selection; naive cells were then positively selected on CD45RA, and the negative fraction formed the memory subset. Blood was collected by leukapheresis, and PBMCs were isolated by Ficoll-Histopaque density gradient centrifugation and then cryopreserved in liquid nitrogen vapor phase. Analytical flow cytometry was used to check the purity and quantity of every magnetically sorted T cell population. Genomic DNA was isolated from every sorted fraction and measured by UV absorbance on a Nanodrop 2000c. CDR1 and CDR2, per the germline V gene, are SGHRS and YFSETQ. Trimming takes 3 bases off V and 2 bases off J; junction bases not matched to a gene: 5. From cysteine to phenylalanine, the CDR3 is 15 amino acids long. The CDR3 DNA has 45 bases and is translated from base 1.

Broad study findings and their caveats: Compared with non-shared clonotypes, the clonotypes found in all four sorted-subset donors had higher generation probabilities. Larger estimated clonotype richness was generally found for naive subsets than for memory subsets. Because the study included a small number of donors, the genetic and exposure-history diversity represented was limited. Only blood was sampled, and tissue TCR repertoires likely differ from those in blood. Roughly 5% of naive CD4, more than 3% of naive CD8, 2% to 2.5% of memory CD4, and about 0.4% of memory CD8 clonotypes were shared across several donors. Pairwise subsampling indicated that sequencing depth was expected to affect the degree of clonotype sharing among donors. Incomplete sequencing was indicated by rarefaction of sorted-subset datasets, despite the large sequencing depth.

Comment on this clone: The target of this receptor is not known. Base qualities were left out, and no much larger clone turns up one base away.

The clonotype comes from a man aged 18 to 29 in good health. The receptor chain draws on TRBV5-1 and TRBJ1-5, and TRBD1 matches 7 of the central bases. The sample was naive CD4+ T cells sorted from blood. The sample's cell subset or site label, in plain terms: CD45RA+ positively selected. CDR3 reads: CASSWGTEGNQPQHF. The nucleotides read TGCGCCAGCAGCTGGGGGACAGAAGGCAATCAGCCCCAGCATTTT.